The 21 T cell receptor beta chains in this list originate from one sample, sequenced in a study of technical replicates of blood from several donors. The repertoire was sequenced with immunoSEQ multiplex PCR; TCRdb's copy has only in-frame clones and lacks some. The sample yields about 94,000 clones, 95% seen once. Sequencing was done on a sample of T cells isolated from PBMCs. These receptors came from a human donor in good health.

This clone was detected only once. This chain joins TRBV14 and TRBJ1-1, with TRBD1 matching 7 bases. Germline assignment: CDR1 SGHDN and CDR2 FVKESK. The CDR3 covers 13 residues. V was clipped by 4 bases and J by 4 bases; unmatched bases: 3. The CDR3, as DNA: TGTGCCAGCAGCCGTTCAGGGGGCACTGAAGCTTTCTTT. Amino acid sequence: CASSRSGGTEAFF.

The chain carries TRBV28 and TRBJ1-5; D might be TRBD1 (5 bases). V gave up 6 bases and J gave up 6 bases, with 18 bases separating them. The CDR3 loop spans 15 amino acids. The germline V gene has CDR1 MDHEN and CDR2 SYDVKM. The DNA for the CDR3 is TGTGCCAGCAGACACGGGTATCAGGGTTCTCAGCCCCAGCATTTT. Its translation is CASRHGYQGSQPQHF.

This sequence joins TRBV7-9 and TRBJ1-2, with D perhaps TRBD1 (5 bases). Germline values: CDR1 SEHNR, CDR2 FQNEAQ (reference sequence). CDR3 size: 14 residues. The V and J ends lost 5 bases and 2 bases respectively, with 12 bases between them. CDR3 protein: CASSLSDSNYGYTF. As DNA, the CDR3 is TGTGCCAGCAGCCTCTCCGACAGCAACTATGGCTACACCTTC. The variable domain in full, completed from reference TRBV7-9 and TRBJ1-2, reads DTGVSQNPRHKITKRGQNVTFRCDPISEHNRLYWYRQTLGQGPEFLTYFQNEAQLEKSRLLSDRFSAERPKGSFSTLEIQRTEQGDSAMYLCASSLSDSNYGYTFGSGTRLTVV.

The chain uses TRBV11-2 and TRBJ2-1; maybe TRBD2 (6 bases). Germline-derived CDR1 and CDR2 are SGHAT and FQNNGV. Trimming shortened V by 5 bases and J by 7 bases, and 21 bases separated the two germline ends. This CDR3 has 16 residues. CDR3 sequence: CASSTEAGWGTNEQFF. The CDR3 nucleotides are TGTGCCAGCAGCACAGAGGCGGGGTGGGGAACAAATGAGCAGTTCTTC.

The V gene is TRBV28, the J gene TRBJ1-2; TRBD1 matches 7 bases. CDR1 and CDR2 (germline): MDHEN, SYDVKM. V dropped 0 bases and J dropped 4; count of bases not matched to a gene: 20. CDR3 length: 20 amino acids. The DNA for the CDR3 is TGTGCCAGCAGTTTATGGGATCCTCTGGCCGGGACAGAAGGAACCTATGGCTACACCTTC. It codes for CASSLWDPLAGTEGTYGYTF.

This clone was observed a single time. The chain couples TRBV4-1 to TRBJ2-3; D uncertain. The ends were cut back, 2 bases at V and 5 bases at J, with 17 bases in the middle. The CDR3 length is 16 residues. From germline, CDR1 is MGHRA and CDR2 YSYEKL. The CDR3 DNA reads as TGCGCCAGCAGCCAACACCAGACTTACACGGAAGATACGCAGTATTTT. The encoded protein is CASSQHQTYTEDTQYF.

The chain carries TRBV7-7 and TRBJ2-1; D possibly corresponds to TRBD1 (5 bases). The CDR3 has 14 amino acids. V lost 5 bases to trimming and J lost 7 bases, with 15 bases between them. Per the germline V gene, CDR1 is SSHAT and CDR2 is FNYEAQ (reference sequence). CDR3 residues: CASSPGVGPNEQFF. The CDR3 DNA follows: TGTGCCAGCAGCCCCGGTGTGGGGCCAAATGAGCAGTTCTTC. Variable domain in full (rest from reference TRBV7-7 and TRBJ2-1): GAGVSQSPRYKVTKRGQDVTLRCDPISSHATLYWYQQALGQGPEFLTYFNYEAQPDKSGLPSDRFSAERPEGSISTLTIQRTEQRDSAMYRCASSPGVGPNEQFFGPGTRLTVL.

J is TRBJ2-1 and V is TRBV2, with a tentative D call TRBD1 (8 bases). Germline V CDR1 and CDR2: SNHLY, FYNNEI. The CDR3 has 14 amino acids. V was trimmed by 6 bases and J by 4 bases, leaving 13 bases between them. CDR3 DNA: TGTGCCAGCAGACAGGGGGGGGGTTACAATGAGCAGTTCTTC. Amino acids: CASRQGGGYNEQFF.

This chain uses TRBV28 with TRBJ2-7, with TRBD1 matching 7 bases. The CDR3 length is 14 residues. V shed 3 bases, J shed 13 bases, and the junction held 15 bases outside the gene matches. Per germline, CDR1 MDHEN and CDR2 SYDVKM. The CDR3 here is CASSFQDRRFLPYF. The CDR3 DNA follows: TGTGCCAGCAGTTTCCAGGACAGGCGCTTCCTACCCTACTTC.

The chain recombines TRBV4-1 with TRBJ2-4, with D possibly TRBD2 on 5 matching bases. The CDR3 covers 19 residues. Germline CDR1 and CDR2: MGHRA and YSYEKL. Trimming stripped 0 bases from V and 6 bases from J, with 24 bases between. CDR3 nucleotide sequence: TGCGCCAGCAGCCAAGATCCTAACTATGATGGGCCCCGGGGAAACATTCAGTACTTC. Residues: CASSQDPNYDGPRGNIQYF.

The CDR3 nucleotides are TGTGCCAGCAGTTTAACTAACCCCCCCTCTGGAAACACCATATATTTT. It encodes CASSLTNPPSGNTIYF. J is TRBJ1-3 and V is TRBV27; D unresolved. CDR1 and CDR2 (germline): MNHEY, SMNVEV (reference sequence). This CDR3 region has 16 residues. The ends were cut back, 2 bases at V and 0 bases at J, with 11 bases in the middle.

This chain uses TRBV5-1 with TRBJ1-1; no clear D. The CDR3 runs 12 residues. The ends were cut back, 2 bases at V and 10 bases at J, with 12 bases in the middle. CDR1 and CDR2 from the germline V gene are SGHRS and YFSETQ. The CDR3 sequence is CASSFRGWGAFF. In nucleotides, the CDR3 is TGCGCCAGCAGCTTCCGGGGTTGGGGAGCTTTCTTT.

CDR3 nucleotides: TGTGCCAGCAGCGGACGCGGGACTAGCAATTCCACCACAGATACGCAGTATTTT. It translates to CASSGRGTSNSTTDTQYF. The V call is TRBV21-1, the J call TRBJ2-3; TRBD2 was called by the table and not checked on the DNA. TRBV21-1 is termed a pseudogene. The length of the CDR3 is 18 residues.

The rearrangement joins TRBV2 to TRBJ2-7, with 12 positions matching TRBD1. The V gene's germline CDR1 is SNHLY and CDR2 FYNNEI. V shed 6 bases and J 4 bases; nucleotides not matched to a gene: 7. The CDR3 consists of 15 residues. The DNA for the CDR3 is TGTGCCAGCAGGGAATGGGACAGGGGGCAGTACGAGCAGTACTTC. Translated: CASREWDRGQYEQYF.

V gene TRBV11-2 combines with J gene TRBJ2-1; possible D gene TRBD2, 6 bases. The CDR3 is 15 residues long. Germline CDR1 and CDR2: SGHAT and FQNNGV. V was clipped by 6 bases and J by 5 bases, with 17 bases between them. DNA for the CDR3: TGTGCCAGCAGAGTTACCGGGAGAGGCCACAATGAGCAGTTCTTC. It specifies CASRVTGRGHNEQFF.

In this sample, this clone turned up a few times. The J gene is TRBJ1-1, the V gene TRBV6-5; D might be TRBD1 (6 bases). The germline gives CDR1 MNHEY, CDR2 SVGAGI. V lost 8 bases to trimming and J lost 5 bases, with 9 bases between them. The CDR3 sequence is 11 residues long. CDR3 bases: TGTGCCAGCTTCAGGGGAACTGAAGCTTTCTTT. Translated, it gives CASFRGTEAFF.

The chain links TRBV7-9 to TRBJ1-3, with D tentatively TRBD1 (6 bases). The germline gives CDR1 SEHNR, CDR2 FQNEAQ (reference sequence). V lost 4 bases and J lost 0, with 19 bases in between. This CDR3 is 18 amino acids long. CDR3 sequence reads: CASSSTLMTGTSGNTIYF. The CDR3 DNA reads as TGTGCCAGCAGCTCTACACTTATGACAGGCACCTCTGGAAACACCATATATTTT.

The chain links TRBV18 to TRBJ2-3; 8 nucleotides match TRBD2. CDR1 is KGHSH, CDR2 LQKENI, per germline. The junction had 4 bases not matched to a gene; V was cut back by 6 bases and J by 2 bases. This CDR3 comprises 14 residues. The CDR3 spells CASSPRGATDTQYF. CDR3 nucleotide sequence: TGTGCCAGCTCGCCGCGGGGGGCCACAGATACGCAGTATTTT.

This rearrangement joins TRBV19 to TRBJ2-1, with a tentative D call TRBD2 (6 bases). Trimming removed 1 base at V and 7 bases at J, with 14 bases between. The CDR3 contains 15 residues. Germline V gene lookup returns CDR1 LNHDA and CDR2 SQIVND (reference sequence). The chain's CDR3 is CASSIARGSGNEQFF. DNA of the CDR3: TGTGCCAGTAGTATAGCGCGGGGATCGGGGAATGAGCAGTTCTTC.

CDR3 in amino acids: CASSVTSLITDTQYF. CDR3 nucleotide sequence: TGTGCCAGCAGTGTGACTAGCCTAATCACAGATACGCAGTATTTT. The genes are TRBV27 and TRBJ2-3; 7 bases match TRBD2. This CDR3 is built from 15 residues. V gave up 5 bases and J gave up 2 bases; unmatched junction bases: 7. The V gene's germline CDR1 is MNHEY and CDR2 SMNVEV (reference sequence).

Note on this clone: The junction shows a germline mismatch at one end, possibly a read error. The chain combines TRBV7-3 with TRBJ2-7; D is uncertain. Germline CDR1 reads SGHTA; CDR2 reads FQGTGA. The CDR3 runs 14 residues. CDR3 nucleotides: TGTGCCAGCAGCTTTTCTTCTCTCTCCTCCGAGCAGTACTTC. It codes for CASSFSSLSSEQYF.